Presented here are 17 T cell receptor beta chains from one specimen sequenced in a study of blood T cell repertoires in COVID-19 (dated by TCRdb to the early 2020s). The library was built by means of the immunoSEQ multiplex PCR assay. Drawn from immuneACCESS, this table holds only the in-frame rearrangements with V and J called that TCRdb kept. Clones are partly lost; checked studies trace under half to an unresolved V gene and leave the rest unexplained. The sample records 60,000 to 85,000 clones, less than 90% of which are singletons. The ten largest clones capture almost 4.5% of the sample. The sample comprised peripheral blood. The origin of the receptors is a man aged 45-65 years with active COVID-19.

J is TRBJ1-2 and V is TRBV6-1; D is undetermined. Trimming shortened V by 0 bases and J by 4 bases, and 12 bases separated the two germline ends. CDR3 length: 15 residues. In germline, CDR1 is MNHNS, CDR2 SASEGT. The CDR3 sequence: CASSEALEGGYGYTF. The DNA of the CDR3 is TGTGCCAGCAGTGAAGCGTTAGAGGGTGGCTATGGCTACACCTTC.

The chain carries TRBV20-1 and TRBJ2-7; TRBD1 agrees at 9 bases. V trimming: 3 bases; J trimming: 6 bases; junction bases outside the gene matches: 12. CDR1 is DFQATT, CDR2 SNEGSKA, per germline (reference sequence). This CDR3 has 15 amino acids. The CDR3 here is CSASDPGQGPREQYF. The CDR3 DNA follows: TGCAGTGCTAGTGATCCGGGACAGGGCCCCCGCGAGCAGTACTTC.

This clone was observed a single time. The V gene is TRBV11-2, the J gene TRBJ2-5; 9 nucleotides agree with TRBD1. Trimming removed 0 bases from V and 5 bases from J; junction bases left unmatched: 13. Germline CDR1 is SGHAT and CDR2 is FQNNGV. The CDR3 contains 18 residues. The CDR3 DNA is TGTGCCAGCAGCTTAGATCTCGGATACAGGGGGCTTCGGGAGACCCAGTACTTC. Encoded protein: CASSLDLGYRGLRETQYF.

The chain is built from TRBV4-2 and TRBJ2-2; 7 bases fit TRBD2. The V segment lost 4 bases and the J segment 2 bases; nucleotides outside the gene matches: 7. The CDR3 length is 16 residues. The germline CDR1 and CDR2 sequences are LGHNA and YNFKEQ. CDR3 region: CASSRGGARNTGELFF. As DNA, the CDR3 is TGTGCCAGCAGCCGGGGAGGGGCGAGAAACACCGGGGAGCTGTTTTTT.

The chain links TRBV6-5 to TRBJ1-6, with D possibly matching TRBD1 (6 bases). CDR3 size: 16 residues. Deletions cut 0 bases from V and 6 bases from J, with 12 bases between. Germline V gives CDR1 MNHEY, CDR2 SVGAGI. The CDR3 loop is CASSYSITQGNSPLHF. In nucleotides, the CDR3 is TGTGCCAGCAGTTACTCGATCACACAGGGTAATTCACCCCTCCACTTT.

This clone was found a few times. This sequence joins TRBV19 and TRBJ1-5; D is perhaps TRBD1 (6 bases). Looked up from germline, CDR1 is LNHDA and CDR2 is SQIVND (reference sequence). V gave up 5 bases and J gave up 1 base, with 15 bases separating them. This CDR3 has 16 amino acids. As DNA, the CDR3 is TGTGCCAGTAGTGCTACAGGGCGCGGAAGCAATCAGCCCCAGCATTTT. Amino acids: CASSATGRGSNQPQHF.

The rearrangement uses TRBV6-6 and TRBJ2-5; 8 nucleotides agree with TRBD2. This CDR3 contains 13 residues. The V gene's germline CDR1 is MNHNY and CDR2 SVGAGI (reference sequence). J lost 7 bases, V lost 6 bases, and 7 bases had no gene match. The CDR3 nucleotides read TGTGCCAGCAGAAGGACTAGCTACGGGACCCAGTACTTC. It specifies CASRRTSYGTQYF.

In this sample, this clone turned up a few times. This chain links TRBV5-4 with TRBJ2-7; possibly TRBD2 for D (6 bases). This CDR3 is 13 amino acids long. The V gene's germline CDR1 is SGHNT and CDR2 YYREEE (reference sequence). Deletions cut 0 bases from V and 6 bases from J, with 10 bases between. CDR3 DNA sequence: TGTGCCAGCAGCTTGGGACTAGAGTTCGAGCAGTACTTC. Amino acid sequence: CASSLGLEFEQYF.

This clone was detected a few times. The chain uses TRBV7-3 and TRBJ2-5; 8 bases agree with TRBD1. V lost 2 bases, J lost 5 bases, and 4 bases stayed unmatched. Germline loops: CDR1 SGHTA, CDR2 FQGTGA. CDR3 length: 14 residues. In DNA form, the CDR3 reads TGTGCCAGCAGCTTAGCAGGGGGCTCTGAGACCCAGTACTTC. This translates into CASSLAGGSETQYF. The variable domain in full, with the rest retrieved from reference TRBV7-3 and TRBJ2-5, is GAGVSQTPSNKVTEKGKYVELRCDPISGHTALYWYRQSLGQGPEFLIYFQGTGAADDSGLPNDRFFAVRPEGSVSTLKIQRTERGDSAVYLCASSLAGGSETQYFGPGTRLLVL.

The rearrangement uses TRBV12-5 and TRBJ1-1; 12 bases line up with TRBD1. CDR3 length: 17 amino acids. The germline V gene has CDR1 LGHNT and CDR2 FRNRAP. Trimming removed 2 bases from V and 0 bases from J; junction bases left unmatched: 4. CDR3 bases: TGTGCTAGTGGTTTGAGCGGGACAGGGGGCTTGAACACTGAAGCTTTCTTT. It translates to CASGLSGTGGLNTEAFF.

V usage is TRBV11-3 and J usage is TRBJ2-5, with a tentative D call TRBD2 (6 bases). CDR1 and CDR2 from the germline V gene are SGHNT and YENEEA. V was shortened by 5 bases and J by 3 bases, with 16 bases between the two germline ends. The CDR3 length is 15 residues. DNA of the CDR3: TGTGCCAGCAGCCCGGGGGACGACCCGAAAGAGACCCAGTACTTC. This codes for CASSPGDDPKETQYF.

The J gene is TRBJ1-4, the V gene TRBV11-2, with TRBD1 as a possible D gene (6 bases). From germline, CDR1 is SGHAT and CDR2 FQNNGV. This CDR3 spans 18 amino acids. V was shortened by 5 bases and J by 0 bases, with 19 bases between the two germline ends. The CDR3 nucleotides read TGTGCCAGCAGCGCCAACAGGGCCCCTTTAGCAACTAATGAAAAACTGTTTTTT. Residues: CASSANRAPLATNEKLFF.

The chain joins TRBV6-5 to TRBJ2-7; 9 nucleotides agree with TRBD2. The V gene end was trimmed by 6 bases and the J gene end by 6 bases; junction bases not matched to a gene: 9. CDR1 MNHEY and CDR2 SVGAGI come from the germline V gene. There are 14 residues in the CDR3. Written as DNA, the CDR3 is TGTGCCAGCAGGCGAGAGGGCGGGGGGGTCGAGCAGTACTTC. Residues: CASRREGGGVEQYF.

CDR3: CASSATMGLYTEAFF. CDR3 DNA: TGTGCCAGCAGTGCGACAATGGGGCTTTACACTGAAGCTTTCTTT. The chain employs TRBV27 and TRBJ1-1; possibly TRBD1 for D (5 bases). V was trimmed by 5 bases and J by 3 bases, leaving 16 bases between them. The length of the CDR3 is 15 residues. Germline loops: CDR1 MNHEY, CDR2 SMNVEV (reference sequence).

The V call is TRBV6-5, the J call TRBJ1-1, with 8 bases fitting TRBD1. The CDR3 extends over 12 amino acids. Germline V CDR1 and CDR2: MNHEY, SVGAGI. Losses at the gene ends were 6 bases for V and 6 bases for J; bases not matched to a gene: 3. CDR3 bases: TGTGCCAGCAGCGACAGGGGACCTGAAGCTTTCTTT. Amino acids: CASSDRGPEAFF.

This rearrangement joins TRBV5-6 to TRBJ1-2; 11 bases match TRBD1. J gave up 12 bases and V 6 bases, and 13 bases lay outside the gene matches. CDR3 size: 14 residues. CDR1 is SGHDT and CDR2 is YYEEEE in the germline V gene. CDR3 sequence: CASIFGGQGAQNTF. For the CDR3, the DNA is TGTGCCAGCATCTTTGGTGGACAGGGGGCGCAGAACACCTTC.

J is TRBJ2-3 and V is TRBV7-3, with 8 nucleotides matching TRBD2. Germline CDR1 SGHTA, CDR2 FQGTGA. There are 15 residues in the CDR3. V shed 5 bases, J shed 0 bases, and the junction held 4 bases outside the gene matches. The CDR3 reads CASSLRGGSTDTQYF. In nucleotides, the CDR3 is TGTGCCAGCAGCCTCCGGGGGGGAAGCACAGATACGCAGTATTTT.